Reported below is one T cell receptor (beta chain). What it recognizes is unknown. Unique molecular identifiers tagged the TCR beta cDNA libraries. There were roughly 0.95 to 11 million T cells, and approximately 480,000 cDNA molecules came from them. TCRdb ran MiXCR on the PCR reads and lists one entry per CDR3 protein. Among 750,000 to 950,000 distinct CDR3 sequences listed, 53% were seen once. The sample belongs to a study of post-analysis software for immune sequencing data. As for the study in general: As for disease course, relapsing-remitting, secondary progressive and progressive-relapsing multiple sclerosis were all included.

General observations from the study: Multiple sclerosis was associated with a significant reduction in normalized Chao1 diversity relative to controls. TRBV segments more frequent in patients than in controls numbered roughly 5 and included TRBV5-6, TRBV5-1 and TRBV20-1.

The germline gives CDR1 MNHEY, CDR2 SVGAGI. Trimming removed 0 bases at V and 5 bases at J, with 8 bases between. CDR3 length equals 14 residues. The receptor was isolated from a girl aged 5 to 17 with multiple sclerosis. What was sequenced was blood. The chain uses TRBV6-5 and TRBJ2-1; no clear D gene. The CDR3 reads CASSYSRGHNEQFF. The CDR3 coding sequence is TGTGCCAGCAGTTACTCTCGCGGTCACAATGAGCAGTTCTTC.